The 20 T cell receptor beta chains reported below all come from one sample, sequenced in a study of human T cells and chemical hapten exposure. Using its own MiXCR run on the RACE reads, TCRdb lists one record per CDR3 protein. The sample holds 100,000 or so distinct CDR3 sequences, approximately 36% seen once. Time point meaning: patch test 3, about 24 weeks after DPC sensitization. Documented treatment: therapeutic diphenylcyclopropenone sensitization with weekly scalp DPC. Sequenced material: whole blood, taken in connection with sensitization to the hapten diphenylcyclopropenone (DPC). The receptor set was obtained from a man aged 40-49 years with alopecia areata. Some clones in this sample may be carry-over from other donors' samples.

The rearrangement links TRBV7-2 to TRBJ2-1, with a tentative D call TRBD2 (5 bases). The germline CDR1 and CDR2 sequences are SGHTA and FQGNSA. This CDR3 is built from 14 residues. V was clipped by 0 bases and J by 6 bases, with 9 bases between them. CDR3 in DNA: TGTGCCAGCAGCTTAGCATCACTAGTCAATGAGCAGTTCTTC. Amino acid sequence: CASSLASLVNEQFF.

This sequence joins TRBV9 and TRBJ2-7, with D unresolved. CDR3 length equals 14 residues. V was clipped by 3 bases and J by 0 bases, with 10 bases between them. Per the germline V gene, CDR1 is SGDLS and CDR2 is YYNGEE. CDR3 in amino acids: CASSATDSSYEQYF. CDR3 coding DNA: TGTGCCAGCAGCGCGACTGATAGCTCCTACGAGCAGTACTTC.

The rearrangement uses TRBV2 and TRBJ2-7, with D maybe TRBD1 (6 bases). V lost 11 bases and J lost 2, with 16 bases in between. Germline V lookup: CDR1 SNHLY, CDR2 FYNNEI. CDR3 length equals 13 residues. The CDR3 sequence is CAGRTASPYEQYV. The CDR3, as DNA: TGTGCCGGACGGACAGCTAGTCCCTACGAGCAGTACGTC.

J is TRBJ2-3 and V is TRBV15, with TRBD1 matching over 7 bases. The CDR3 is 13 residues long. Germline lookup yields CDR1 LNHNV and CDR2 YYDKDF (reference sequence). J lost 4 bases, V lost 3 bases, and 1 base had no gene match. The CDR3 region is CATSRTGPDTQYF. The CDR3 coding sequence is TGTGCCACCAGCAGGACAGGGCCAGATACGCAGTATTTT.

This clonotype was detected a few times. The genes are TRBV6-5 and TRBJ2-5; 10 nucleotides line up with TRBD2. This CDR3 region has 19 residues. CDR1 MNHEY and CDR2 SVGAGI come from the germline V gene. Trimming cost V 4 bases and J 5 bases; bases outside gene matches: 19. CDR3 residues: CASSWDPRQSGRAGETQYF. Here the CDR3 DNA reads TGTGCCAGCAGTTGGGACCCTCGACAGAGCGGGAGGGCCGGGGAGACCCAGTACTTC.

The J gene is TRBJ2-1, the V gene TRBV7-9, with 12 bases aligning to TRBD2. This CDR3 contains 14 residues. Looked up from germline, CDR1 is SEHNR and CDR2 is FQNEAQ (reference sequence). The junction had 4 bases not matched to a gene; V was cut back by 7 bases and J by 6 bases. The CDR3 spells CASTWTSGINEQFF. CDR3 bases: TGTGCCAGCACTTGGACTAGCGGGATCAATGAGCAGTTCTTC.

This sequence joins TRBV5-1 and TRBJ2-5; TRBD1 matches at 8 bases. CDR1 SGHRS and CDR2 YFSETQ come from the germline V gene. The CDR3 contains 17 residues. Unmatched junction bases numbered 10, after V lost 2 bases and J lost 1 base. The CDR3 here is CASSFGDRGGLQETQYF. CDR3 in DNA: TGCGCCAGCAGCTTCGGTGACAGGGGCGGACTCCAAGAGACCCAGTACTTC.

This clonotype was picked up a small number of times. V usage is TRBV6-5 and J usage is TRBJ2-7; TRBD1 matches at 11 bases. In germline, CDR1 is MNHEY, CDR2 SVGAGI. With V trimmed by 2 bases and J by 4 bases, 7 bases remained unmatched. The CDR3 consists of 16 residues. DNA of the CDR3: TGTGCCAGCAGTTACGCTACCGGGACAGGGGGTTACGAGCAGTACTTC. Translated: CASSYATGTGGYEQYF.

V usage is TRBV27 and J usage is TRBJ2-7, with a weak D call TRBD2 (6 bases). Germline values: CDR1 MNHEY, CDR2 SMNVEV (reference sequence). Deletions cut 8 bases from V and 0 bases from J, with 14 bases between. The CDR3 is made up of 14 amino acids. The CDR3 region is CASRGTLNSYEQYF. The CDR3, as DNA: TGTGCCAGCCGAGGGACTTTAAACTCCTACGAGCAGTACTTC.

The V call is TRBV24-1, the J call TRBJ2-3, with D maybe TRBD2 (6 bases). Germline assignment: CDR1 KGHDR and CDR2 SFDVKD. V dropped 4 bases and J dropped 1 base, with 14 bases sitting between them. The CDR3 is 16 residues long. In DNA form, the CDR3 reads TGTGCCACCAGTGACCCCGGGAGCTTTGGCACAGATACGCAGTATTTT. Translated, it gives CATSDPGSFGTDTQYF.

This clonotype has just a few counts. CDR3 residues: CASSQERVETQYF. CDR3 nucleotides: TGCGCCAGCAGCCAAGAGAGGGTAGAGACCCAGTACTTC. The genes are TRBV4-1 and TRBJ2-5, with D tentatively TRBD2 (5 bases). The CDR3 is 13 amino acids. V was clipped by 0 bases and J by 4 bases, with 6 bases between them. Germline-derived CDR1 and CDR2 are MGHRA and YSYEKL.

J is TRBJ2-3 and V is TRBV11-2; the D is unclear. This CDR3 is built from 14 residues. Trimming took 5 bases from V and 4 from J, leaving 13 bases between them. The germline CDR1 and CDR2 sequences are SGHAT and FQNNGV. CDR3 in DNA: TGTGCCAGCAGCCCGAATGGCCGTTCAGATACGCAGTATTTT. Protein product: CASSPNGRSDTQYF. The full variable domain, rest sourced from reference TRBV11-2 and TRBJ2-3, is EAGVAQSPRYKIIEKRQSVAFWCNPISGHATLYWYQQILGQGPKLLIQFQNNGVVDDSQLPKDRFSAERLKGVDSTLKIQPAKLEDSAVYLCASSPNGRSDTQYFGPGTRLTVL.

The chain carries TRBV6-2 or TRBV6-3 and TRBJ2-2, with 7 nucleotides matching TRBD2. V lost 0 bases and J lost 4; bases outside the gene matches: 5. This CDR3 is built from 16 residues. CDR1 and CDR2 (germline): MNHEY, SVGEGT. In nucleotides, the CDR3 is TGTGCCAGCAGTTACTCGGGGACTATAGGCACCGGGGAGCTGTTTTTT. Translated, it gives CASSYSGTIGTGELFF.

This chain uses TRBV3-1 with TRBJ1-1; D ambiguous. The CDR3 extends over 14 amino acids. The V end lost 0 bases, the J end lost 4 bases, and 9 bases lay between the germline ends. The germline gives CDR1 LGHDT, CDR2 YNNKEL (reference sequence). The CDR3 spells CASSQETVGTEAFF. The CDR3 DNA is TGTGCCAGCAGCCAAGAGACTGTGGGCACTGAAGCTTTCTTT. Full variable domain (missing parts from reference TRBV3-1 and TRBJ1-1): DTAVSQTPKYLVTQMGNDKSIKCEQNLGHDTMYWYKQDSKKFLKIMFSYNNKELIINETVPNRFSPKSPDKAHLNLHINSLELGDSAVYFCASSQETVGTEAFFGQGTRLTVV.

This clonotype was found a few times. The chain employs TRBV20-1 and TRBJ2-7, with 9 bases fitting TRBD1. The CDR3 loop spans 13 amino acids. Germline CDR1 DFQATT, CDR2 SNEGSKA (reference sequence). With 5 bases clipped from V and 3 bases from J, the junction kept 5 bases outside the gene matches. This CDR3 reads CSAPDRGDYEQYF. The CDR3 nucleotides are TGCAGTGCTCCGGACAGGGGCGACTACGAGCAGTACTTC.

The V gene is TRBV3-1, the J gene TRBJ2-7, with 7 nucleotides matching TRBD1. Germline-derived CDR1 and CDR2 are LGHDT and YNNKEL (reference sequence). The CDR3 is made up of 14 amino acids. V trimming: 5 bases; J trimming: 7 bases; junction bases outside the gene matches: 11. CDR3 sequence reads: CASSKGQAPGEQYV. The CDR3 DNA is TGTGCCAGCAGCAAAGGACAGGCACCGGGAGAGCAGTACGTC.

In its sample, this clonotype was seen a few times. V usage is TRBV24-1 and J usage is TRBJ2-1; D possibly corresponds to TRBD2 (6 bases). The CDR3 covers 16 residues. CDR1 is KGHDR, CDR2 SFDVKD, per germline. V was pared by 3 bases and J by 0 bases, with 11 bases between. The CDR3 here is CATSDNGGSSYNEQFF. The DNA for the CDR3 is TGTGCCACCAGTGATAACGGGGGAAGCTCCTACAATGAGCAGTTCTTC.

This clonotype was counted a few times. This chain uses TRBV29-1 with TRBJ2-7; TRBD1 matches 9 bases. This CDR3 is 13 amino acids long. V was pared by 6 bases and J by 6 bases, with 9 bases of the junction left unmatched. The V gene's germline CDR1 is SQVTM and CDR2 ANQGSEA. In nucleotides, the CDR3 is TGCAGCGTGATAGGGACAGGGATCTCCGAGCAGTACTTC. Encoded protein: CSVIGTGISEQYF.

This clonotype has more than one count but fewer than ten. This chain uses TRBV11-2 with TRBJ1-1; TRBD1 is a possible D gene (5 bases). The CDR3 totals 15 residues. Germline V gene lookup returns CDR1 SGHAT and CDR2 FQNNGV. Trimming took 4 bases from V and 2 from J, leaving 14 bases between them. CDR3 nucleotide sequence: TGTGCCAGCAGCTCCGGGGCTTTTTTTAACACTGAAGCTTTCTTT. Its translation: CASSSGAFFNTEAFF.

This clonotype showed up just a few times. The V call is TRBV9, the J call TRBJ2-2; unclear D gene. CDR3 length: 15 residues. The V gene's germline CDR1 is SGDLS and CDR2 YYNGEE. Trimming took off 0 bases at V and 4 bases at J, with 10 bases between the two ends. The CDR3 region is CASSVEGHLTGELFF. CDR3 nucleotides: TGTGCCAGCAGCGTAGAGGGCCACCTCACCGGGGAGCTGTTTTTT.